This T cell receptor beta chain was retrieved from a study of cytomegalovirus exposure and HLA in healthy donors (TCRdb year 2017). The study in broad terms: An earlier analysis of approximately 640 of the donors reported 250 to 300 Gb of sequence data and some 120 million unique TCR beta sequences from 150 million to 200 million T cells. To study patterns of TCR occurrence, a later analysis re-analyzed previously published TCR beta repertoires from 500 to 850 donors and added high-resolution HLA genotyping. The genetic ancestry cluster associated with self-reported Caucasian donors included about 84% of the roughly 390 genotyped donors. The study was designed to test whether signatures of past pathogen exposure could be identified by cataloging public T cell receptors. The study profiled the T cell repertoires of 500 to 800 subjects by immunosequencing and related them to cytomegalovirus serostatus. Donor age, sex, ethnicity and CMV serostatus were compiled together with the repertoire data. Typing coverage varied by locus: 629-630 donors for A, B, C, DRB1 and DQB1; roughly 520 for DQA1; more than 600 for DPA1; around 450 for DPB1. A later genetic analysis used genome-wide SNP genotypes for about 60% of the 666 donors, treating that subset as a discovery cohort. Besides the first cohort of more than 650 subjects, a separate validation cohort made up of 95 to 150 different subjects was used. About five DR-DQ haplotypes were treated as single units for association and clustering because of strong linkage in the cohort. The study combined high-throughput TCR immunosequencing, statistical association of individual TCRs with disease status, and machine learning to predict cytomegalovirus infection status. Every discovery cohort repertoire had been produced on one sequencing platform. In the later analysis, no new phenotypic data were used to find candidate immune exposures; instead, reliance was placed on TCR beta sequences and their occurrence across donors. Across some 400 genotyped donors of the cohort, an average of about 240,000 unique TCR beta nucleotide sequences per donor were sequenced, and around 19% of those sequences were non-productive. Roughly 300 gigabases of sequencing data and around 85 million unique TCR sequences made up an early release that covered 500 to 700 HLA-typed donors. Class I and class II HLA loci were covered by the typing at four-digit resolution. To decide whether each TCR beta V gene segment behaved as functional or pseudogenic, an earlier analysis of some 570 of the donors relied on high-throughput TCR beta sequencing. Results and caveats for the whole study, not just this receptor: Only TCR beta chains were sequenced in this cohort, and the absence of alpha or paired-chain data limited detectable features. In a later genetic analysis, a missense DCLRE1C variant was associated with V-gene and J-gene trimming of TCR beta chains, and the association was replicated in an independent cohort. A further reported finding was that TCR beta sequences accurately predicted the HLA-A and HLA-B alleles for most subjects in the first cohort. The classifier was reported to diagnose cytomegalovirus status with high specificity and sensitivity in both the original and validation cohorts. A later genetic analysis reported fewer N-insertions in productive TCRs among donors in an Asian-associated ancestry cluster than the roughly 720-donor mean. According to a later analysis, TCR association rates differed among HLA loci, with DRB1 alleles showing the most associated TCRs and HLA-C alleles showing the fewest. Because HLA typing was unavailable for some donors at each locus, only the typed subset was used in association tests. A cluster of highly shared sequence variants was judged likely to be a technical artifact of the sequencing pipeline. The study gave a list of 150 to 200 TCR beta chains associated with cytomegalovirus. The authors suggested that the approach could potentially be generalized to other disease states and immunological phenotypes. A later analysis associated around 16,000 TCR beta sequences with specific HLA alleles at a false discovery rate of 0.05. Immune exposure information for the cohort was limited to CMV serostatus. Compared with equally common non-associated chains, HLA-associated TCR beta chains in a later analysis were more clonally expanded and had lower generation probabilities. Strong co-occurrence of HLA alleles, especially DR and DQ, made assigning TCR associations to individual alleles difficult. Correlated functional status among segregating V segments might reflect linkage disequilibrium, but an unknown experimental factor could not be ruled out. According to a later analysis, parvovirus B19, influenza, CMV and Epstein-Barr virus appeared linked to several top co-occurrence clusters. In vitro tests confirmed that three of the cytomegalovirus-associated TCR beta chains recognize cytomegalovirus antigens. The earlier analysis of some 560 of the donors excluded 15 to 20 rarely observed V segments, including chromosome 9 orphons, because counts were too low. Presence/absence analyses assumed roughly uniform sequencing depth across donors, an assumption that may not hold. In an earlier analysis of 450 to 750 of the donors, most TCR beta V segments appeared in productive rearrangements about 90% or about 30% of the time, broadly matching IMGT annotations. Most TCR sequences were observed very rarely across donors, whereas some public TCRs were present in many individuals. Some IMGT-functional V segments, including TRBV6-2 and TRBV6-3, could not be distinguished by the 87-base-pair reads and were therefore excluded. A later analysis found that most CMV-associated TCR beta chains appeared HLA-restricted, with HLA associations seemingly driven largely by CMV exposure.

As concerns this clone: Its antigen remains undetermined. One end of the junction does not line up with germline, which may come from a read error.

The cohort comprised more than 550 healthy bone marrow donors. At the time of sampling, all cohort members were nominally healthy, though unrecorded immune exposures were likely present. The donor was CMV seronegative and belonged to the group of around 350 seronegative cohort members. Every donor gave a peripheral blood sample, and the peripheral blood mononuclear cells from that sample were used for TCR beta sequencing. Genomic DNA extraction from the blood cell samples was performed with the Qiagen DNeasy Blood Extraction Kit. The method behind the library was the immunoSEQ multiplex PCR assay. The multiplex PCR relied on a mix of 60 forward primers for TCR Vbeta segments and 13 reverse primers for TCR Jbeta segments. The CDR3 region of rearranged TCR beta genes was amplified from genomic DNA by a multiplex PCR assay. The amplified TCR beta libraries were sequenced on the Illumina HiSeq System as 87-base-pair reads. Under the source paper's analysis protocol: In a later analysis, tens of millions of unique TCR beta chains were counted across the 690 or so repertoires, and approximately 11 million of these chains were shared by at least two donors. A nearest-neighbor algorithm error-corrected the raw reads and collapsed the reads into unique sequences, merging closely related sequences to remove PCR and sequencing errors. To assign V, D and J gene segments, CDR3 sequences were aligned to IMGT reference sequences. Each retained sequence needed at least a six-nucleotide match to both a V gene segment and a J gene segment. Rearrangements were called productive when the CDR3 lacked stop codons and stayed in frame with V and J; all others were non-productive. CDR3 was defined according to IMGT convention as the region running from the second conserved V-encoded cysteine to the conserved J-encoded phenylalanine. In an earlier analysis of approximately 500 of the donors, sequences lacking an unambiguous match to a single V gene segment were excluded. In an earlier analysis of several hundred of the donors, a V segment was called functional when productive rearrangements were above 56.7%, and segregating when the standard deviation between donors exceeded 5%. A statistical classification framework was developed to diagnose cytomegalovirus status using the catalog of TCR beta chain sequences. In a later analysis, V and J genes were assigned by comparing TCR nucleotide sequences against IMGT/GENE-DB human TR gene sequences. In a later analysis, CDR3 sequences and most-parsimonious VDJ recombination scenarios were assigned using the TCRdist pipeline. In a later analysis, each TCR beta chain was defined by its CDR3 amino acid sequence together with its V-gene family, and reads without a unique V-gene family were excluded. In a later analysis, 450 to 600 highly shared, low-generation-probability nucleotide sequences were removed to address suspected cross-contamination and a sequencing artifact. In a later analysis, a clonal expansion index was calculated for each public chain from normalized within-repertoire ranks of inferred template counts. In a later analysis, generation probabilities were computed with a VDJ recombination model fitted to out-of-frame rearrangements, and the resulting probabilities were checked against IGoR. In a later analysis, TCR-TCR, TCR-HLA and TCR-CMV co-occurrence was scored with hypergeometric tests, and a repertoire-size bias correction was applied to TCR pairs. In a later analysis, false discovery rates were estimated by permuting HLA or CMV assignments 20 times. A later analysis grouped co-occurring TCRs with DBSCAN, adding TCRdist sequence similarity when clustering within HLA-allele-positive subsets. Repertoires with fewer than 30,000 or more than 120,000 public chains were left out of co-occurrence clustering, as were five repertoires with anomalous nucleotide sharing. The clones in this table, taken by TCRdb from immuneACCESS, are in-frame only. Not every clone is retained; where verified, under half of the shortfall comes from an unresolved V gene, and the cause of the rest is unknown. V, J and clone size were drawn from that table, and D and trimming were deduced from the DNA. The sample contains roughly 200,000 clones, about 80% of them found a single time. Approximately 0.5% of the sample rests with the top ten.

The germline V gene (reference sequence) specifies SEHNR as CDR1 and FQNEAQ as CDR2. Reading from cysteine to phenylalanine, the CDR3 counts 12 amino acids. The read is trimmed to its CDR3 DNA, 36 bases read in frame from base 1. The source material was PBMCs. The chain uses TRBV7-9 and TRBJ2-2; possibly the D gene is TRBD2, per 5 matching bases. The source is a woman aged 40 to 50 in good health and CMV-seronegative. Read as DNA, the sequence is TGTTCCAGCAGCCTAGCCGGCGGGGAGCTGTTTTTT. It translates to CSSSLAGGELFF.